The rows below give T cell receptor beta chains drawn from one sample of a study of blood T cell repertoires in COVID-19. The assay was immunoSEQ multiplex PCR, and TCRdb's table has in-frame clones only and misses some. The sample yields 300,000 to 450,000 clones, 88% seen once. Sequencing was performed on PBMCs or T cells enriched from blood (not recorded which). The receptor set was obtained from a woman aged 30 to 39 who had been exposed to COVID-19. Both conserved end residues are part of each CDR3. A D gene is named only where the DNA matches it firmly. Clone size is shown for a subset of rows, as once, few, many or a class of expanded clone.

D gene	V gene	J gene	clone size	CDR3 DNA	CDR3 protein
TRBD1	TRBV11-2	TRBJ1-2	-	TGTGCCAGCACCATAAGTTTAGGGGGCGCGGATGGTCAGTCGGGCTACACCTTC	CASTISLGGADGQSGYTF
TRBD1	TRBV28	TRBJ1-5	-	TGTGCCAGCAGTTTTTCGGGGGACAGGGCGGTATATGGCAATCAGCCCCAGCATTTT	CASSFSGDRAVYGNQPQHF
TRBD1	TRBV23-1	TRBJ2-5	-	TGCGCCAGCAGTCAATCAGGCAGGATTCAGGGGGCAGGGGAGACCCAGTACTTC	CASSQSGRIQGAGETQYF
TRBD1	TRBV5-5	TRBJ1-5	-	TGTGCCAGCAGCCCAGGGACAGTCGATCAGCCCCAGCATTTT	CASSPGTVDQPQHF
-	TRBV19	TRBJ1-5	-	TGTGCCAGTACTACAGAATACAATCAGCCCCAGCATTTT	CASTTEYNQPQHF
-	TRBV11-1	TRBJ2-1	-	TGTGCCAGCAGCTTGGGGCTATACAATGAGCAGTTCTTC	CASSLGLYNEQFF
-	TRBV6-1	TRBJ1-2	-	TGTGCCAGCAGTGACGAGAGCTATGGCTACACCTTC	CASSDESYGYTF
-	TRBV11-1	TRBJ2-1	-	TGTGCCAGCACCTCGCGGCCCACGGGGAATGAGCAGTTCTTC	CASTSRPTGNEQFF
-	TRBV13	TRBJ1-6	-	TGTGCCAGCAGCTTAGGCCTCGGGGGAGGGGCTCCCCTCCACTTT	CASSLGLGGGAPLHF
-	TRBV2	TRBJ2-1	-	TGTGCCAGCAGTGAAATGGGCCATGAGCAGTTCTTC	CASSEMGHEQFF
-	TRBV18	TRBJ1-5	once	TGTGCCAGCTCACCATTAGGGGCGGGAGGCAATCAGCCCCAGCATTTT	CASSPLGAGGNQPQHF
TRBD1	TRBV28	TRBJ2-1	-	TGTGCCAGCAGTGACGGGACAGGGGGCTTCTACAATGAGCAGTTCTTC	CASSDGTGGFYNEQFF
-	TRBV12-5	TRBJ1-2	-	TGTGCTAGTGGTTTGGGACGACAGACGGCTGGCTACACCTTC	CASGLGRQTAGYTF
-	TRBV28	TRBJ2-1	-	TGTGCCAGCAGTTTGGGGCGGGGTGCTTACAATGAGCAGTTCTTC	CASSLGRGAYNEQFF
TRBD2	TRBV29-1	TRBJ2-2	once	TGCAGCGCCGGACTCGCGGGAGCGGGCGGGGAGCTGTTTTTT	CSAGLAGAGGELFF
-	TRBV15	TRBJ2-6	-	TGTGCCACCAGCAGAGAGGCTAGCGCTGGGGCCAACGTCCTGACTTTC	CATSREASAGANVLTF
-	TRBV7-2	TRBJ2-5	-	TGTGCCAGCAGCCCCCGGCGGGAGACCCAGTACTTC	CASSPRRETQYF
TRBD1	TRBV28	TRBJ1-3	once	TGTGCCAGCAGTTACGGGACAGGGTCTGGAAACACCATATATTTT	CASSYGTGSGNTIYF